This T cell receptor beta chain was obtained from a study of beta chain features in type 1 diabetes. Overall study results and limits: At VDJ recombination sites, type 1 diabetes patients had fewer insertions and more deleted nucleotides. People with Type 1 diabetes carried modestly yet significantly shorter TCRB CDR3s in all four CD4+ subsets. Within patients, naive, central memory and Treg TCRB repertoires seemed more similar than within healthy donors.

TCRB transcripts that were expressed got sequenced, as all of the isolated RNA had been reverse transcribed. Data came from immunoSEQ multiplex PCR; TCRdb stores just in-frame clones and leaves some out. The data contain roughly 220,000 clones, around 16% of them singletons. A few counts support this clone. Its antigen is currently unknown. Each donor gave one heparinised blood draw averaging approximately 100 mL. Central memory, naive, regulatory and stem cell-like memory CD4+ cells were sorted by CD45RO/CCR7/CD25/CD127/CD95/CD27. V gave up 2 bases and J gave up 7 bases, with 10 bases separating them. The V gene's germline CDR1 is SGHNT and CDR2 YYREEE (reference sequence). The CDR3 has 13 residues.

The rearrangement links TRBV5-4 to TRBJ2-1, with a weak D call TRBD1 (6 bases). This clonotype was sampled from a young man with type 1 diabetes. Sequencing input: naive CD4+ T cells from blood. The CDR3 region has the DNA TGTGCCAGCAGCTTTGGACAGATTAATGAGCAGTTCTTC. Translation: CASSFGQINEQFF. The full variable domain, in which reference TRBV5-4 and TRBJ2-1 provide the parts outside the CDR3, is ETGVTQSPTHLIKTRGQQVTLRCSSQSGHNTVSWYQQALGQGPQFIFQYYREEENGRGNFPPRFSGLQFPNYSSELNVNALELDDSALYLCASSFGQINEQFFGPGTRLTVL.